Given below is one TCR beta chain in context. This clone was detected only once. Its specific antigen is unknown. Per-base quality was not reported, and no clone a single base away is much larger than it. This specimen includes other DNA sequences encoding the same CDR3. The source of the sample is a study of OX40 agonist ivuxolimab in advanced cancers. Concerning the study at large: The costimulatory receptor OX40 (CD134) was targeted by ivuxolimab, a fully human IgG2 agonistic monoclonal antibody. The paper reports the monotherapy dose-escalation portion (N of about 56 patients) of the phase I ivuxolimab trial. The purpose of peripheral TCRbeta sequencing was to test whether ivuxolimab changed TCR sequence diversity and led to clonal T-cell expansion. The dose-escalation cohort was roughly 87% male with a mean age of approximately 60 years, ranging from roughly 20 to 80. Partial responses occurred in three dose-escalation patients: two with cutaneous melanoma and one with hepatocellular carcinoma. Patients were allowed to have had prior anti-PD-1, anti-PD-L1 or anti-CTLA-4 therapy, and 40% of the dose-escalation patients had previously received checkpoint inhibitors. Of the approximately 50 dose-escalation patients, hepatocellular carcinoma was present in about 19, melanoma in approximately 15, renal cell carcinoma in 9 and head and neck cancer in 9. Intravenous ivuxolimab was administered to patients every 2 weeks at six dose levels: 0.01, 0.1, 0.3, 1.5, 3 and 10 mg/kg.

Study-wide findings and limitations: Antigen specificity was not determined for the clonally expanded peripheral T cells. After ivuxolimab, more expanded clones were found on average in CD8+ T cells than in CD4+ T cells. At doses of 0.1 to 3.0 mg/kg, clonal expansion of both CD4+ and CD8+ blood T cells was observed from baseline to week 6. In the 0.1-3.0 mg/kg groups, partial responders were among the patients with the lowest normalized peripheral clonal expansion, particularly in CD8+ T cells. Low levels of normalized T-cell clonal expansion were also seen in some nonresponding patients.

Patients with a history of autoimmune disease or receiving systemic immunosuppression were excluded from the trial. Peripheral blood for TCR sequencing was collected from all dose cohorts at baseline, on cycle 4 day 1, and on cycle 7 day 1. The samples were drawn from a first-in-human, open-label, multicenter phase I dose-escalation trial of ivuxolimab. Adults with locally advanced or metastatic melanoma, renal cell carcinoma, hepatocellular carcinoma or head and neck squamous cell carcinoma were enrolled in the trial. Before TCR sequencing, CD4+ and CD8+ T cells were separately sorted from peripheral blood. Counted from cysteine to phenylalanine, this CDR3 has 16 amino acids. The retained sequence is limited to the CDR3, 48 bases, with the frame set at the first base. Compared with germline, V lacks 2 bases and J lacks 1 base; bases without a gene match: 0. Per the germline V gene (reference sequence), LNHDA is the CDR1 and SQIVND is the CDR2.

Genomic DNA was isolated from the sorted cells so that the TCRbeta CDR3 region could be sequenced. TCRbeta CDR3 regions were sequenced using the immunoSEQ Assay. The table comes from immuneACCESS by way of TCRdb, which keeps in-frame sequences with V and J called. Part of the clones is missing from these tables; in studies checked, under half for an unresolved V gene and the rest for unknown reasons. This sample comprises about 32,000 clones, 60% to 85% of them detected only once. Around 25% of the sample belongs to the ten largest clones. Sequenced material: CD4+ or CD8+ T cells sorted from blood, taken in a trial of the OX40 agonist ivuxolimab. The sequence links TRBV19 to TRBJ2-1; TRBD2 agrees with 12 junctional bases. The TCR was taken from an adult with an advanced solid tumor such as melanoma, head and neck, liver or kidney cancer. DNA sequence: TGTGCCAGTAGTATACTAGCGGGGGGGTCCTACAATGAGCAGTTCTTC. This translates into CASSILAGGSYNEQFF.